A selection of T cell receptor beta chains follows, all from one sample in a study of control samples from healthy donors and cancer patients. Measured with immunoSEQ multiplex PCR; TCRdb has only the in-frame clones, and not every one. Altogether about 5,600 clones are present, approximately 85% being singletons, with the ten largest covering 7.1%. Sample: formalin-fixed, paraffin-embedded tissue. These receptors all come from a female donor with lung cancer. Both conserved end residues are part of each CDR3. Each record gives: V gene, clone size, D gene, J gene, CDR3 protein, CDR3 DNA. A D gene is named only where the DNA matches it firmly. Some rows have no size entry. The others give once, few or many, or a class for an expanded clone.

V: TRBV15
size: .
D: .
J: TRBJ2-3
CDR3: CATRFGVDTDTQYF
DNA: TGTGCCACCAGATTTGGAGTTGACACAGATACGCAGTATTTT

V: TRBV6-4
size: .
D: .
J: TRBJ1-1
CDR3: CASSPGTNTEAFF
DNA: TGTGCCAGCAGTCCCGGGACAAACACTGAAGCTTTCTTT

V: TRBV9
size: once
D: .
J: TRBJ2-3
CDR3: CASSVTPTDTQYF
DNA: TGTGCCAGCAGCGTAACCCCCACAGACACGCAGTATTTT

V: TRBV7-2
size: once
D: .
J: TRBJ1-5
CDR3: CASSPPRAWMSNQPQHF
DNA: TGTGCCAGCAGCCCGCCTAGGGCCTGGATGAGCAATCAGCCCCAGCATTTT

V: TRBV28
size: .
D: TRBD2
J: TRBJ2-3
CDR3: CASSFLAGTDTQYF
DNA: TGTGCCAGCAGTTTTCTAGCGGGAACAGATACGCAGTATTTT

V: TRBV5-5
size: large
D: .
J: TRBJ1-1
CDR3: CASSPDLNTEAFF
DNA: TGTGCCAGCAGCCCGGATCTGAACACTGAAGCTTTCTTT

V: TRBV10-2
size: .
D: TRBD2
J: TRBJ2-3
CDR3: CASKWGLAADTQYF
DNA: TGCGCCAGCAAGTGGGGACTAGCCGCAGATACGCAGTATTTT

V: TRBV7-2
size: .
D: .
J: TRBJ1-2
CDR3: CASSLAVVDGYTF
DNA: TGTGCCAGCAGCTTAGCTGTGGTGGATGGCTACACCTTC

V: TRBV11-3
size: once
D: .
J: TRBJ2-3
CDR3: CASSRQIASTDTQYF
DNA: TGTGCCAGCAGTCGACAGATAGCTAGCACAGATACGCAGTATTTT

V: TRBV30
size: .
D: TRBD1
J: TRBJ1-1
CDR3: CAFQGALNTEAFF
DNA: TGTGCCTTTCAGGGGGCTCTTAACACTGAAGCTTTCTTT

V: TRBV6-5
size: .
D: TRBD1
J: TRBJ2-7
CDR3: CASSYSWDRIAYEQYF
DNA: TGTGCCAGCAGTTACTCGTGGGACAGGATCGCCTACGAGCAGTACTTC

V: TRBV12-3/TRBV12-4
size: .
D: .
J: TRBJ2-2
CDR3: CASSPGGELFF
DNA: TGTGCCAGCAGTCCCGGTGGGGAGCTGTTTTTT

V: TRBV19
size: once
D: .
J: TRBJ2-6
CDR3: CASRGSGANVLTF
DNA: TGTGCCAGTAGGGGTTCCGGGGCCAACGTCCTGACTTTC

V: TRBV12-3/TRBV12-4
size: .
D: .
J: TRBJ2-3
CDR3: CASSRRDLLSYF
DNA: TGTGCCAGCAGTCGCAGGGACTTGTTGTCGTATTTT

V: TRBV27
size: .
D: .
J: TRBJ1-4
CDR3: CATRRNNEKLFF
DNA: TGTGCCACCCGGCGGAATAATGAAAAACTGTTTTTT

V: TRBV6-1
size: .
D: .
J: TRBJ1-5
CDR3: CASSEAGRGFNQPQHF
DNA: TGTGCCAGCAGTGAAGCGGGCAGGGGTTTTAATCAGCCCCAGCATTTT

V: TRBV18
size: .
D: .
J: TRBJ2-4
CDR3: CASSTGGENIQYF
DNA: TGTGCCAGCTCAACTGGAGGTGAGAACATTCAGTACTTC

V: TRBV28
size: .
D: .
J: TRBJ2-7
CDR3: CASSTGTVTYEQYF
DNA: TGTGCCAGCAGTACCGGGACGGTTACCTACGAGCAGTACTTC

V: TRBV19
size: .
D: .
J: TRBJ2-7
CDR3: CASRGTSSYEQYF
DNA: TGTGCCAGTAGAGGGACAAGCTCCTACGAGCAGTACTTC

V: TRBV6-1
size: once
D: TRBD2
J: TRBJ2-7
CDR3: CASSESPGGSDEQYF
DNA: TGTGCCAGCAGTGAATCTCCGGGAGGTTCGGACGAGCAGTACTTC

V: TRBV6-5
size: .
D: TRBD1
J: TRBJ1-5
CDR3: CASSRDRGNQPQHF
DNA: TGTGCCAGCAGCCGGGACAGGGGAAATCAGCCCCAGCATTTT

V: TRBV11-3
size: .
D: .
J: TRBJ1-1
CDR3: CASRQGAVNTEAFF
DNA: TGTGCCAGCAGGCAAGGGGCGGTAAACACTGAAGCTTTCTTT

V: TRBV27
size: few
D: .
J: TRBJ1-4
CDR3: CASSLSPIVPGLVPTNEKLFF
DNA: TGTGCCAGCAGTTTATCCCCCATAGTCCCGGGACTTGTACCAACTAATGAAAAACTGTTTTTT

V: TRBV15
size: .
D: TRBD1
J: TRBJ2-2
CDR3: CATSRGQGPGELFF
DNA: TGTGCCACCAGCAGGGGACAGGGACCCGGGGAGCTGTTTTTT

V: TRBV5-6
size: .
D: .
J: TRBJ2-7
CDR3: CASSLGQRRTPYEQYF
DNA: TGTGCCAGCAGCTTGGGACAAAGGAGAACCCCCTACGAGCAGTACTTC

V: TRBV25-1
size: .
D: .
J: TRBJ1-2
CDR3: CASSPGTYGYTF
DNA: TGTGCCAGCAGTCCAGGGACGTATGGCTACACCTTC

V: TRBV5-5
size: .
D: .
J: TRBJ2-2
CDR3: CASSFGAGWDTGELFF
DNA: TGTGCCAGCAGCTTCGGTGCAGGGTGGGACACCGGGGAGCTGTTTTTT

V: TRBV4-2
size: .
D: TRBD2
J: TRBJ2-1
CDR3: CASSQDPSGSVNEQFF
DNA: TGTGCCAGCAGCCAAGATCCCAGCGGGAGTGTCAATGAGCAGTTCTTC

V: TRBV3-1/TRBV3-2
size: .
D: .
J: TRBJ2-6
CDR3: CASSQAWQGANVLTF
DNA: TGTGCCAGCAGCCAAGCGTGGCAGGGGGCCAACGTCCTGACTTTC

V: TRBV7-9
size: .
D: TRBD2
J: TRBJ2-2
CDR3: CASSPPPRLATGELFF
DNA: TGTGCCAGCAGCCCACCCCCCCGACTAGCTACCGGGGAGCTGTTTTTT

V: TRBV7-2
size: once
D: .
J: TRBJ2-7
CDR3: CASSLGLVPREQYF
DNA: TGTGCCAGCAGCTTAGGACTAGTACCCCGTGAGCAGTACTTC

V: TRBV2
size: .
D: .
J: TRBJ1-5
CDR3: CASTRRGNQPQHF
DNA: TGTGCCAGTACCAGGAGGGGGAATCAGCCCCAGCATTTT

V: TRBV9
size: .
D: TRBD1
J: TRBJ2-7
CDR3: CASSVGDSEYYEQYF
DNA: TGTGCCAGCAGCGTAGGGGACAGCGAATACTACGAACAGTACTTC

V: TRBV5-4
size: .
D: .
J: TRBJ1-1
CDR3: CASRSSRGSINTEAFF
DNA: TGTGCCAGCAGATCTTCCAGGGGATCGATAAACACTGAAGCTTTCTTT

V: TRBV12-3/TRBV12-4
size: .
D: .
J: TRBJ2-3
CDR3: CASRVTTDTQYF
DNA: TGTGCCAGCAGGGTAACCACAGATACGCAGTATTTT